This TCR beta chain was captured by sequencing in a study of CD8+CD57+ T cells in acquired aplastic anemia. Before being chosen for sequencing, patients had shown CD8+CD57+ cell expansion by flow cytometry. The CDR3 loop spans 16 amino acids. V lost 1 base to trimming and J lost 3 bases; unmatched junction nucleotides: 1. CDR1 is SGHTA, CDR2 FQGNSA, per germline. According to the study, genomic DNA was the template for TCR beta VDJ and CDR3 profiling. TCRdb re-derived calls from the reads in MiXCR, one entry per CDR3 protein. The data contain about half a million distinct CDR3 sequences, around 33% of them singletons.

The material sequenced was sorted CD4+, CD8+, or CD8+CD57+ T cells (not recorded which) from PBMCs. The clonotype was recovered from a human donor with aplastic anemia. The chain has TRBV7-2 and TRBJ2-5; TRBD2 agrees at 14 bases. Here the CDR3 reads CASSLGLAGGEETQYF. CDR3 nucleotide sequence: TGTGCCAGCAGCTTAGGACTAGCGGGGGGGGAAGAGACCCAGTACTTC.